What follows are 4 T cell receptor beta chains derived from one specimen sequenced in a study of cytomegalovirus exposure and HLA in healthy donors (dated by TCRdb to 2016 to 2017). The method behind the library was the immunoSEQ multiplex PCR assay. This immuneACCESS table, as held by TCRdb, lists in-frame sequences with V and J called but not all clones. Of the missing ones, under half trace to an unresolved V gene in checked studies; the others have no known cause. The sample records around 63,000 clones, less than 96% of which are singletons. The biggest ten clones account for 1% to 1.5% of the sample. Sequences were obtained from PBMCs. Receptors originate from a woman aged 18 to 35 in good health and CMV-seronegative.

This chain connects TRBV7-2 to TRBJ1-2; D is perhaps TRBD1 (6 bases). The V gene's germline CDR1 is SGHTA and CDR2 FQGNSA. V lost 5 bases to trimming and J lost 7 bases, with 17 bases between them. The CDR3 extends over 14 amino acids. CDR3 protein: CASSLIQGSGGYTF. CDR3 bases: TGTGCCAGCAGCCTCATCCAGGGGTCGGGTGGCTACACCTTC.

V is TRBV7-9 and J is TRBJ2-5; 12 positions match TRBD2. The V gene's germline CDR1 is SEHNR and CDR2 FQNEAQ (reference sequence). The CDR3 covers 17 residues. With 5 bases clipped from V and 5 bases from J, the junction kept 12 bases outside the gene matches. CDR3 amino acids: CASSTPLAGGPRETQYF. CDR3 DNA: TGTGCCAGCAGCACTCCCCTAGCGGGAGGGCCGCGGGAGACCCAGTACTTC.

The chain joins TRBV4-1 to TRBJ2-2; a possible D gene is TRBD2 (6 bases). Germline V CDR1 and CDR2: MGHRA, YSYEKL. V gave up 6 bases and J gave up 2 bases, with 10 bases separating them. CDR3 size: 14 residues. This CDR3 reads CASRGGLNTGELFF. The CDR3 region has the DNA TGCGCCAGCAGGGGGGGACTTAACACCGGGGAGCTGTTTTTT.

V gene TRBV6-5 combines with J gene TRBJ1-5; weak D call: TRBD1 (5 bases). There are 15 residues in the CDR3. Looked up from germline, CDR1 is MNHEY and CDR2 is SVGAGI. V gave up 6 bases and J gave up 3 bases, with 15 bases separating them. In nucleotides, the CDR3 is TGTGCCAGCAGACCCGATTGGGGCTTCAATCAGCCCCAGCATTTT. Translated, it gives CASRPDWGFNQPQHF.